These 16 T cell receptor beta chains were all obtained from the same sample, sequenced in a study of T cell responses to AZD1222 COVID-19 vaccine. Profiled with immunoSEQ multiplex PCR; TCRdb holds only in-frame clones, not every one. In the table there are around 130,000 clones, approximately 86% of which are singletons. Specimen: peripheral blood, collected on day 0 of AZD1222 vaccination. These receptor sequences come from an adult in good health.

The CDR3 nucleotides read TGCGCCAGCAGCCAAGACCGCGGGAGGGAGCAGTTCTTC. Its translation: CASSQDRGREQFF. The chain employs TRBV4-1 and TRBJ2-1, with 8 bases aligning to TRBD2. J was trimmed by 10 bases and V by 0 bases; bases with no gene match: 2. Germline loops: CDR1 MGHRA, CDR2 YSYEKL. The CDR3 has 13 residues.

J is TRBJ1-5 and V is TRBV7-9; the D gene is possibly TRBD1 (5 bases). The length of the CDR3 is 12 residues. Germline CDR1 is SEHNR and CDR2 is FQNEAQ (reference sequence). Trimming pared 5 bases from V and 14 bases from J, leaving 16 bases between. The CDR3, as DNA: TGTGCCAGCAGCACGGAGGACACCCCCGAGCATTTT. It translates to CASSTEDTPEHF.

In DNA, the CDR3 is TGTGCCAGCAGGACCCCGGGCACCGGGGAGCTGTTTTTT. The encoded protein is CASRTPGTGELFF. The chain has TRBV7-3 and TRBJ2-2; no reliable D call. V gave up 6 bases and J gave up 4 bases, with 9 bases separating them. This CDR3 is 13 amino acids long. In germline, CDR1 is SGHTA, CDR2 FQGTGA.

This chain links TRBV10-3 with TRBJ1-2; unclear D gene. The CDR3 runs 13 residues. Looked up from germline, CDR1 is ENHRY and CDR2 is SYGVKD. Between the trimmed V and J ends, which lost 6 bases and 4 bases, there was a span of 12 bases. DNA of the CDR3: TGTGCCATCAGCAATGGTGCCATCTATGGCTACACCTTC. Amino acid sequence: CAISNGAIYGYTF.

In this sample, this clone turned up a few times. The CDR3 sequence is CASSFSVQTNYGYTF. The DNA for the CDR3 is TGCGCCAGCAGCTTCAGTGTGCAGACTAACTATGGCTACACCTTC. The gene calls are TRBV5-1 and TRBJ1-2, with D unclear. The CDR3 is 15 residues long. Trimming left V 2 bases short and J 0 bases short, with 11 bases between. CDR1 SGHRS and CDR2 YFSETQ come from the germline V gene.

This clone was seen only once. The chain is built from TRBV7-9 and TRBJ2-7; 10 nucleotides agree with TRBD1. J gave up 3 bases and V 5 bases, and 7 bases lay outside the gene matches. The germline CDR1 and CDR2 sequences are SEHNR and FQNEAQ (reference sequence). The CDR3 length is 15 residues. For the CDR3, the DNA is TGTGCCAGCAGCACTTCCGGGACAGGGGTCTACGAGCAGTACTTC. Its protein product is CASSTSGTGVYEQYF.

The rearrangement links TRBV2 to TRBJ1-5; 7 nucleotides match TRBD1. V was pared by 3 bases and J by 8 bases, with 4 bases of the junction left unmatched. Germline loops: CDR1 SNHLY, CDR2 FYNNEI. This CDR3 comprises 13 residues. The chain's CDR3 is CASSDRGWEPQHF. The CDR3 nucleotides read TGTGCCAGCAGTGACAGGGGGTGGGAGCCCCAGCATTTT.

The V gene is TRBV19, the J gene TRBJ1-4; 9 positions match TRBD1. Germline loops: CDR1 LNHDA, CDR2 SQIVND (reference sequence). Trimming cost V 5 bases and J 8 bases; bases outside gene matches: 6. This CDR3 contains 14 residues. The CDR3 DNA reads TGTGCCAGTAGTGACGACAGGGGGAAAGAAAAACTGTTTTTT. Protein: CASSDDRGKEKLFF.

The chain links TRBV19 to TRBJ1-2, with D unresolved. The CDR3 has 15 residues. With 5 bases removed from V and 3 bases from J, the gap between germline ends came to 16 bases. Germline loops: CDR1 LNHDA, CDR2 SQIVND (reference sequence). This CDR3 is CASSSNRAVYYGYTF. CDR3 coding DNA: TGTGCCAGTAGTTCTAACCGGGCCGTATACTATGGCTACACCTTC. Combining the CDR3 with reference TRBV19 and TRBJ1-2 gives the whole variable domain DGGITQSPKYLFRKEGQNVTLSCEQNLNHDAMYWYRQDPGQGLRLIYYSQIVNDFQKGDIAEGYSVSREKKESFPLTVTSAQKNPTAFYLCASSSNRAVYYGYTFGSGTRLTVV.

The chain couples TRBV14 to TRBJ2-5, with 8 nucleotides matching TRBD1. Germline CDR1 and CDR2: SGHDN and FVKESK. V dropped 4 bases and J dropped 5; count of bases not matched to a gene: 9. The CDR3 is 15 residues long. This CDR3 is CASSPRQGARETQYF. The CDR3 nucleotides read TGTGCCAGCAGCCCCCGTCAGGGGGCCAGGGAGACCCAGTACTTC. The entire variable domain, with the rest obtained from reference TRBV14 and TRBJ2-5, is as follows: EAGVTQFPSHSVIEKGQTVTLRCDPISGHDNLYWYRRVMGKEIKFLLHFVKESKQDESGMPNNRFLAERTGGTYSTLKVQPAELEDSGVYFCASSPRQGARETQYFGPGTRLLVL.

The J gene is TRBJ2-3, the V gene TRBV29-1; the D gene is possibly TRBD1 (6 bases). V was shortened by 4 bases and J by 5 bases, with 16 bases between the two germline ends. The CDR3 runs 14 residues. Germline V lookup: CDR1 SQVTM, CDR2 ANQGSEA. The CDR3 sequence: CSVGGHLDLDTQYF. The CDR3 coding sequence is TGCAGCGTTGGGGGACACCTAGATTTAGATACGCAGTATTTT.

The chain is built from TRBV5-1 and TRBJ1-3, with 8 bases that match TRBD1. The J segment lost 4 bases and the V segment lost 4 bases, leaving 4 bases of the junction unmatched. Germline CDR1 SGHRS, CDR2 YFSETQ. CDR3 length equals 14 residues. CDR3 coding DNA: TGCGCCAGCAGCCCCTGGACAGGGGGAAACACCATATATTTT. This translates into CASSPWTGGNTIYF.

CDR3 nucleotide sequence: TGTGCCTGGAGTGTAAAGGGTAACGAGCAGTACTTC. As protein: CAWSVKGNEQYF. V usage is TRBV30 and J usage is TRBJ2-7; unclear D gene. The CDR3 is made up of 12 amino acids. The germline gives CDR1 GTSNPN, CDR2 SVGIG (reference sequence). Trimming left V 0 bases short and J 5 bases short, with 8 bases between.

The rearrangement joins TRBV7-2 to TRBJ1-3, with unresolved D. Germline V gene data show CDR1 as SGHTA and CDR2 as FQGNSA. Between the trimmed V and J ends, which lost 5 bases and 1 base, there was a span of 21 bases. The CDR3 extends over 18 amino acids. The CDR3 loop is CASSPGRLGPGSGNTIYF. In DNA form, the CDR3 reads TGTGCCAGCAGCCCAGGTCGGCTCGGGCCCGGATCTGGAAACACCATATATTTT.

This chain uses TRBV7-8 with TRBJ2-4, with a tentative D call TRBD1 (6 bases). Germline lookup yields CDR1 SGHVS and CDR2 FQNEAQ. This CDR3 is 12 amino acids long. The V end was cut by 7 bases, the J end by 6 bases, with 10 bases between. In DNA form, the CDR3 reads TGTGCCAGCACCGGGACAATAAACATTCAGTACTTC. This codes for CASTGTINIQYF.

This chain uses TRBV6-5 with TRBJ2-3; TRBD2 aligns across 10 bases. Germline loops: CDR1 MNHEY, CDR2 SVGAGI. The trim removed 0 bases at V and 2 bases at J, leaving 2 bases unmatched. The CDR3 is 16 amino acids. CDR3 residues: CASSYSLAGSTDTQYF. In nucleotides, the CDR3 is TGTGCCAGCAGTTACTCACTAGCGGGGTCCACAGATACGCAGTATTTT.